The sequence of this T cell receptor beta chain was determined in a study of cytomegalovirus exposure and HLA in healthy donors. Study-wide points: A later analysis linked a missense variant in DCLRE1C to the trimming of TCR beta V and J genes.

This CDR3 contains 15 residues. V dropped 4 bases and J dropped 5; count of bases not matched to a gene: 7. Germline V gives CDR1 MGHDK, CDR2 SYGVNS. Turning to this clone: Its antigen is not identified.

The PCR employed 60 Vbeta primers together with 13 Jbeta primers. Only in-frame clones appear in the TCRdb table, and some are missing; sequencing was by immunoSEQ multiplex PCR. The sample yields over 65,000 clones, roughly 76% seen once. This chain uses TRBV25-1 with TRBJ2-2; 7 bases agree with TRBD1. The TCR sequence derives from a man in his fifties or sixties in good health and CMV-seropositive. The sample taken for sequencing was PBMCs. The CDR3 loop reads CASSVGQGETGELFF. CDR3 DNA: TGTGCCAGCAGTGTAGGGCAGGGGGAAACCGGGGAGCTGTTTTTT.